Listed below are T cell receptor beta chains from one sample, sequenced in a study of blood T cell repertoires in COVID-19. This table comes from immunoSEQ multiplex PCR, and its TCRdb copy is limited to in-frame clones, with some not included. In the table there are more than 85,000 clones, approximately 86% of which are singletons. The sequenced sample was peripheral blood. Receptor source: a man aged 50 to 59 with active or convalescent COVID-19. CDR3s include the opening cysteine and the closing phenylalanine or tryptophan. D genes are given only for firm matches. Clone size is given for some rows only: seen once, a few or many times, or a class if the clone is expanded.

J gene | clone size | D gene | V gene | CDR3 DNA | CDR3 protein
TRBJ1-2 | - | TRBD1 | TRBV5-4 | TGTGCCAGCAGCAACCGGGACAGGGTTCTCTATGGCTACACCTTC | CASSNRDRVLYGYTF
TRBJ1-2 | - | TRBD1 | TRBV29-1 | TGCAGCGCCCTACAGGGGGATGGCTATGGCTACACCTTC | CSALQGDGYGYTF
TRBJ2-1 | - | TRBD2 | TRBV18 | TGTGCCAGCTCACGTAGCGGGGGATTTTACAATGAGCAGTTCTTC | CASSRSGGFYNEQFF
TRBJ2-7 | once | TRBD1 | TRBV5-1 | TGCGCCAGCAGCTTTGGCGGGACAGGGACCTACGAGCAGTACTTC | CASSFGGTGTYEQYF
TRBJ2-5 | - | - | TRBV19 | TGTGCCAGTAGTACAGGGAAGGGGCAAGAGACCCAGTACTTC | CASSTGKGQETQYF
TRBJ2-5 | - | TRBD2 | TRBV4-3 | TGCGCCAGCAGCCAAGGTACTAGCGGGGTACAAGAGACCCAGTACTTC | CASSQGTSGVQETQYF
TRBJ1-2 | few | TRBD1 | TRBV3-1/TRBV3-2 | TGTGCCAGCAGCTCCTGGGGGACAGGGGAACGTGGCTACACCTTC | CASSSWGTGERGYTF
TRBJ1-4 | - | TRBD1 | TRBV9 | TGTGCCAGCAGCCCCCGACAGGGCAATAATGAAAAACTGTTTTTT | CASSPRQGNNEKLFF
TRBJ2-3 | - | TRBD2 | TRBV29-1 | TGCAGCGTTCGGGGGGTCAACACAGATACGCAGTATTTT | CSVRGVNTDTQYF
TRBJ1-1 | - | TRBD1 | TRBV6-7 | TGTGCCCGGCCGAGGTTCATTCCAGGGGGAAGGGCTGAAGCTTTCTTT | CARPRFIPGGRAEAFF
TRBJ2-1 | once | TRBD1 | TRBV5-1 | TGCGCCAGCAGCCCTTGGGACAGTGACTACAATGAGCAGTTCTTC | CASSPWDSDYNEQFF
TRBJ2-3 | - | TRBD1 | TRBV5-1 | TGCGCCAGCAGCTTGCAGGGGGCCGGCACAGATACGCAGTATTTT | CASSLQGAGTDTQYF
TRBJ2-2 | - | - | TRBV10-1 | TGCGCCAGCAGTGTCGGGGGCACCGGGGAGCTGTTTTTT | CASSVGGTGELFF
TRBJ1-6 | few | TRBD1 | TRBV7-2 | TGTGCCAGCAGCATGGACAGGGGTGAATCACCCCTCCACTTT | CASSMDRGESPLHF
TRBJ1-3 | - | - | TRBV7-8 | TGTGCCAGCAGCTTAGAGACAGCCCTGTCCGGAAACACCATATATTTT | CASSLETALSGNTIYF
TRBJ1-1 | - | TRBD1 | TRBV6-2/TRBV6-3 | TGTGCCAGCAGTTATCCCAACAGGGGGGCAAACACTGAAGCTTTCTTT | CASSYPNRGANTEAFF
TRBJ2-3 | - | - | TRBV2 | TGTGCCAGCACTTGGGGGGGGGCGACAGATACGCAGTATTTT | CASTWGGATDTQYF
TRBJ1-6 | - | - | TRBV27 | TGTGCCAGCAGTTTATCACTGAGCTCCTATAATTCACCCCTCCACTTT | CASSLSLSSYNSPLHF
TRBJ2-2 | - | TRBD1 | TRBV10-1 | TGCGCCAGCAGCCTTGGACAGGGAGGGGAGCTGTTTTTT | CASSLGQGGELFF
TRBJ1-4 | - | TRBD1 | TRBV15 | TGTGCCACCAGCAGAGAAGGAGGCGCAGGGGGTGAAAAACTGTTTTTT | CATSREGGAGGEKLFF
TRBJ1-1 | - | - | TRBV18 | TGTGCCAGCTCACCTTTAGGGGTAGAGAACACTGAAGCTTTCTTT | CASSPLGVENTEAFF
TRBJ1-3 | - | - | TRBV10-1 | TGCGCCAGCAGGAGGGGGAAATCCCGAAGCTCTGGAAACACCATATATTTT | CASRRGKSRSSGNTIYF
TRBJ1-4 | - | - | TRBV2 | TGTGCCAGCACCGCTACCTCGGGATCCGAAAAACTGTTTTTT | CASTATSGSEKLFF
TRBJ2-2 | - | - | TRBV19 | TGTGCAGGCCGGGGAACCGGGGAGCTGTTTTTT | CAGRGTGELFF
TRBJ2-2 | - | TRBD1 | TRBV10-3 | TGTGCCATCAGCGCTCTACAGGGGAGAAACACCGGGGAGCTGTTTTTT | CAISALQGRNTGELFF
TRBJ2-4 | - | - | TRBV18 | TGTGCCAGCTCACCCAACGGGACACCCAAAAACATTCAGTACTTC | CASSPNGTPKNIQYF
TRBJ2-1 | - | - | TRBV7-8 | TGTGCCAGCAGCCAAACGGGTTACAATGAGCAGTTCTTC | CASSQTGYNEQFF
TRBJ2-3 | - | - | TRBV15 | TGTGCCACCAGGGGGACAATGGATACGCAGTATTTT | CATRGTMDTQYF